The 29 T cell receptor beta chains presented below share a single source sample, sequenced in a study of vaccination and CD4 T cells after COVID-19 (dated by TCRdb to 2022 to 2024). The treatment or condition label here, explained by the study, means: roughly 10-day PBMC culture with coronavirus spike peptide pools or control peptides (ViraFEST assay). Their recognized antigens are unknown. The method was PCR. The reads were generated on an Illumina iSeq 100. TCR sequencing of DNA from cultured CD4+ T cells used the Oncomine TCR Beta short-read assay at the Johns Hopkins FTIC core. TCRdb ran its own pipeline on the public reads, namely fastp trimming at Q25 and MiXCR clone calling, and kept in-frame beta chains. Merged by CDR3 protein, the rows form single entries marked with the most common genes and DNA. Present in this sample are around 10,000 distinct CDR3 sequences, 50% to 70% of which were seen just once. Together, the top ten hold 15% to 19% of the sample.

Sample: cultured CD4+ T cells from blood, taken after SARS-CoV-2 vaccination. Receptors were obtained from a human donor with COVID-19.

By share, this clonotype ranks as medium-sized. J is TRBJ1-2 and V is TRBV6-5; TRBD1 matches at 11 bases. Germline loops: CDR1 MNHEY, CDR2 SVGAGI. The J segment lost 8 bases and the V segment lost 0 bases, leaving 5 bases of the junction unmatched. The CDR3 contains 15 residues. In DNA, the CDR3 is TGTGCCAGCAGTTACTCGGACAGGGGGCTATCGGGCTACACCTTC. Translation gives CASSYSDRGLSGYTF.

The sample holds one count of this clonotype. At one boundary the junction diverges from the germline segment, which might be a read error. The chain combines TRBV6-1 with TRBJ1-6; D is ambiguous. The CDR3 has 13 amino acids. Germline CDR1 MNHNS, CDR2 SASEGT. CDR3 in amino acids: CTSDGSYNSPLHF. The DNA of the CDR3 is TGTACCAGCGACGGCTCCTATAATTCACCCCTCCACTTT.

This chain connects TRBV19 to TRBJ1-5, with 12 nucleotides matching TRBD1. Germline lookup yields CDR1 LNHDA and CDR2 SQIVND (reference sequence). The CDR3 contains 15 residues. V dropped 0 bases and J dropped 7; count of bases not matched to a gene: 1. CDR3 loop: CASSIDGTGGQPQHF. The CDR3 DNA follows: TGTGCCAGTAGTATAGACGGGACAGGGGGCCAGCCCCAGCATTTT.

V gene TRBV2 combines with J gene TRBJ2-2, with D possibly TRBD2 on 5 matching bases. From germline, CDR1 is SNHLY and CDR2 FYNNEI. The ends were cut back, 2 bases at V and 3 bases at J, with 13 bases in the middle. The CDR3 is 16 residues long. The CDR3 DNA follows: TGTGCCAGCAGTGAATGGACTCGCGGCGACACCGGGGAGCTGTTTTTT. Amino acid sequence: CASSEWTRGDTGELFF.

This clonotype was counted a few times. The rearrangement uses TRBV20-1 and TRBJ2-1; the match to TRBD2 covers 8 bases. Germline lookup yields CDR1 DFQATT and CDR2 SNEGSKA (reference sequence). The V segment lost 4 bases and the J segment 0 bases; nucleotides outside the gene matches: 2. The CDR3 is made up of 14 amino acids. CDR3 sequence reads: CSAKRGSSYNEQFF. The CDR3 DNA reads TGCAGTGCTAAGCGGGGGAGCTCCTACAATGAGCAGTTCTTC.

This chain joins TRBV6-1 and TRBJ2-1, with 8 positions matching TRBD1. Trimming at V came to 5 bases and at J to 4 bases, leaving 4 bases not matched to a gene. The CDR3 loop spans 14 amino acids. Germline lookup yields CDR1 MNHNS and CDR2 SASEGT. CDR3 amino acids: CASSRQGPYNEQFF. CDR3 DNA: TGTGCCAGCAGTCGACAGGGGCCTTACAATGAGCAGTTCTTC.

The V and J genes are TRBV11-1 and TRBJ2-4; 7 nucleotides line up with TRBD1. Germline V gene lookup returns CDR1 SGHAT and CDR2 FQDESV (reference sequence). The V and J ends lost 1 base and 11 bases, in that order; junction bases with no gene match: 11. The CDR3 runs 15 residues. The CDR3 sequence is CASSLVGGRAVVQYF. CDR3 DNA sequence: TGTGCCAGCAGCTTAGTAGGGGGCCGGGCGGTTGTTCAGTACTTC.

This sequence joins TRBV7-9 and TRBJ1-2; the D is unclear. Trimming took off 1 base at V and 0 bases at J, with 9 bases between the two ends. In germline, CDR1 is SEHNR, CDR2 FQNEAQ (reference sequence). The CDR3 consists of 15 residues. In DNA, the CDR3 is TGTGCCAGCAGCTTAGGGCAGTCCGCTAACTATGGCTACACCTTC. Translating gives CASSLGQSANYGYTF.

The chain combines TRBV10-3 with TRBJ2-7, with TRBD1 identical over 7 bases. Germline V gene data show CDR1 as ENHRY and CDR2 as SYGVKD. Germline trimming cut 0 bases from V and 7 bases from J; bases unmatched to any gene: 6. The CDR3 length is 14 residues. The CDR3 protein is CAISESRGGGEQYF. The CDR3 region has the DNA TGTGCCATCAGTGAGTCGAGAGGGGGCGGGGAGCAGTACTTC.

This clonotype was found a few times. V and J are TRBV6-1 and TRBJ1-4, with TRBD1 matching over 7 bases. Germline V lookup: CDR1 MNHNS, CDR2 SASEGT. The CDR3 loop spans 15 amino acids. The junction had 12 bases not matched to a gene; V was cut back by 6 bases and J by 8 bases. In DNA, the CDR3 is TGTGCCAGCAGCGAAACCGGGACAGAGTACGAAAAACTGTTTTTT. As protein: CASSETGTEYEKLFF.

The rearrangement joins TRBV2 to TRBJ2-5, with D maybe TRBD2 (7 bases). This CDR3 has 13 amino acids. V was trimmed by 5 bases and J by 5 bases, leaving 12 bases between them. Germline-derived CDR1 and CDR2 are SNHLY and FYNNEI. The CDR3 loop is CASSLKGGETQYF. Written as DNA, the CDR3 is TGTGCCAGCAGTTTAAAGGGGGGGGAGACCCAGTACTTC.

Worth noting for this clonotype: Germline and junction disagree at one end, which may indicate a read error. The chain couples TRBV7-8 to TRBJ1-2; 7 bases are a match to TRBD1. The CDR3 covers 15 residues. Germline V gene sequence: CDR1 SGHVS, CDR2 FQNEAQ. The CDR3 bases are TGTGCCAGCATCTTAGGGATGGACAGGATAGGTGGCTACACCTTC. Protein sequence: CASILGMDRIGGYTF.

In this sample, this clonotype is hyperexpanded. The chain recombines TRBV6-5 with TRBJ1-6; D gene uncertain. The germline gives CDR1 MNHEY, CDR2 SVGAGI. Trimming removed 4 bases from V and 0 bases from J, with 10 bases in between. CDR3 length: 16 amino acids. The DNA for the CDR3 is TGTGCCAGCAGTTCGGGGTCGAACTCCTATAATTCACCCCTCCACTTT. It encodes CASSSGSNSYNSPLHF.

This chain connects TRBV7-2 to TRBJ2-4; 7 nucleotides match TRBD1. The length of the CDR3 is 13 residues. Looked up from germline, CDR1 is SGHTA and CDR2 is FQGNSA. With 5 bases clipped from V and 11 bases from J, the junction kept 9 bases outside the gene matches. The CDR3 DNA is TGTGCCAGCAGCGCGAACAGGGGCTTCGTTCAGTACTTC. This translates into CASSANRGFVQYF.

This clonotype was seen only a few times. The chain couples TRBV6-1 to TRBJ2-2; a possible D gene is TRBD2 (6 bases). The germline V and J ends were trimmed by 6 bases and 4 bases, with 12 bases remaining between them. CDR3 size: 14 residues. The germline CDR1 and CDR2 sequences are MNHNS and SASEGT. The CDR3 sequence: CASRRDVITGELFF. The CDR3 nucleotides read TGTGCCAGCAGGCGGGACGTAATCACCGGGGAGCTGTTTTTT.

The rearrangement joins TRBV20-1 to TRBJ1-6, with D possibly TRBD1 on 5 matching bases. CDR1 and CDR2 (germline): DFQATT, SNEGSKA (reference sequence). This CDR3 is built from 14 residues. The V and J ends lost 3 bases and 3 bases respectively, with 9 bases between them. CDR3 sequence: CSARGTRYNSPLHF. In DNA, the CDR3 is TGCAGTGCTAGGGGGACCCGCTATAATTCACCCCTCCACTTT.

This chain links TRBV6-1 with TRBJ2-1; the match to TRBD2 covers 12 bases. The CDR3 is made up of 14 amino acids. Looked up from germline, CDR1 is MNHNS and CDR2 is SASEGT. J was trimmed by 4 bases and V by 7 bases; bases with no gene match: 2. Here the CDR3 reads CASNLAGGYNEQFF. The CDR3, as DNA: TGTGCCAGCAACCTAGCGGGGGGGTACAATGAGCAGTTCTTC.

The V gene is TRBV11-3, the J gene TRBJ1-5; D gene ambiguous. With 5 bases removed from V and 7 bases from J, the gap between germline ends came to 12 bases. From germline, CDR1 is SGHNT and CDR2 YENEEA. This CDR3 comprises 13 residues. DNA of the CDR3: TGTGCCAGCAGCGGTCATCGCGGGCAGCCCCAGCATTTT. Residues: CASSGHRGQPQHF.

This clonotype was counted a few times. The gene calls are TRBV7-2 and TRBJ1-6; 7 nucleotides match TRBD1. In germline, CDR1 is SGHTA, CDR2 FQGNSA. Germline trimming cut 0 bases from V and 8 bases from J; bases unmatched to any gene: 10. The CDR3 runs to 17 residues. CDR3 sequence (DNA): TGTGCCAGCAGCTTAGCGCCCGCACAGGGGACAGATTCACCCCTCCACTTT. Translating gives CASSLAPAQGTDSPLHF. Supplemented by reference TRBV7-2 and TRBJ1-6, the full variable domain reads GAGVSQSPSNKVTEKGKDVELRCDPISGHTALYWYRQSLGQGLEFLIYFQGNSAPDKSGLPSDRFSAERTGGSVSTLTIQRTQQEDSAVYLCASSLAPAQGTDSPLHFGNGTRLTVT.

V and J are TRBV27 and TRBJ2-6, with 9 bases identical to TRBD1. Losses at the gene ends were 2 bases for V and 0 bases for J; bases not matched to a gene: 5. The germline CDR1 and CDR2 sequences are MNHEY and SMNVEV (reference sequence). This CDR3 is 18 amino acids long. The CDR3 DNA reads TGTGCCAGCAGTTTAGTACAGGGGGCTTCCTCTGGGGCCAACGTCCTGACTTTC. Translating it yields CASSLVQGASSGANVLTF.

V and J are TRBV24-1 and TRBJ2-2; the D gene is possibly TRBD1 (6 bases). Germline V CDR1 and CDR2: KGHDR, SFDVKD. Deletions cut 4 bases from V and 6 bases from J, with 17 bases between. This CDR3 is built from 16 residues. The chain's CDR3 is CATSDPKQGAPGELFF. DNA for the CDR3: TGTGCCACCAGTGACCCTAAACAGGGTGCGCCCGGGGAGCTGTTTTTT.

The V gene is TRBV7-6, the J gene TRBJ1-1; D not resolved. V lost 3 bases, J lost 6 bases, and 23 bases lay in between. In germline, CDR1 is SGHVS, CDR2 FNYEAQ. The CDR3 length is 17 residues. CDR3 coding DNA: TGTGCCAGCAGCTTTCGCCCCCCTGGGTTGGGAACCTCTGAAGCTTTCTTT. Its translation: CASSFRPPGLGTSEAFF.

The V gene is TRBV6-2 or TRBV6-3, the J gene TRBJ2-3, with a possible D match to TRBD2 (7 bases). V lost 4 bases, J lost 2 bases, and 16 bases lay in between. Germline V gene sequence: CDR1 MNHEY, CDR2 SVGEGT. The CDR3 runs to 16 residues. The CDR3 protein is CASSSIHAGATDTQYF. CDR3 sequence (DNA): TGTGCCAGCAGTTCCATCCATGCGGGGGCCACAGATACGCAGTATTTT.

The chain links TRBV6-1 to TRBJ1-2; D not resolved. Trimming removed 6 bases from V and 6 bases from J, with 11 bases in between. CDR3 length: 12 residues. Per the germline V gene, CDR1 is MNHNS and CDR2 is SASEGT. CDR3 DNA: TGTGCCAGCAGCGAGAGGAGGGATGGCTACACCTTC. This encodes CASSERRDGYTF.

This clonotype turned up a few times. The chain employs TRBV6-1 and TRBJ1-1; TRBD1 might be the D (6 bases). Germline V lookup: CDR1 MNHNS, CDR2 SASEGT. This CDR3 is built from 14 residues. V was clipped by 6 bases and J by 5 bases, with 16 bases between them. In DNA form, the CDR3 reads TGTGCCAGCAGAGAGAGGGGGTGGTGGACTGAAGCTTTCTTT. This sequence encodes CASRERGWWTEAFF.

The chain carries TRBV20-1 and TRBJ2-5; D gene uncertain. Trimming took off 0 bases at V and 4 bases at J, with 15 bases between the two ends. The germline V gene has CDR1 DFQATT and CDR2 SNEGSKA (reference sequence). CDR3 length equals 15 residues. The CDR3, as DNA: TGCAGTGCTAGAGATTTTGTGTCGGGCGGAGAGACCCAGTACTTC. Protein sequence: CSARDFVSGGETQYF.

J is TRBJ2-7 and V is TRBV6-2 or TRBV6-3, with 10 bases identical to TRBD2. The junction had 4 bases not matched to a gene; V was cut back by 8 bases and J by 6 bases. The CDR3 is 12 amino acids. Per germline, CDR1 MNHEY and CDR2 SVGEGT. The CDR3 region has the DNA TGTGCCAGCTTTAGCGGGGGGTTCGAGCAGTACTTC. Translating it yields CASFSGGFEQYF.

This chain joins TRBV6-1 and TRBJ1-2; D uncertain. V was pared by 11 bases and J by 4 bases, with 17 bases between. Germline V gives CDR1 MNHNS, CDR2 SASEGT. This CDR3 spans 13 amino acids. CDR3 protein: CAGDADGIYGYTF. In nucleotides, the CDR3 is TGTGCCGGAGACGCCGACGGGATCTATGGCTACACCTTC.

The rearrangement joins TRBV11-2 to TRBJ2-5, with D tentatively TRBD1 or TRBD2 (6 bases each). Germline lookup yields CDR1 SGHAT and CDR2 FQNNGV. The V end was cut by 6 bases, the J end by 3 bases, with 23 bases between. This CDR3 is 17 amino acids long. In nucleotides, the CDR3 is TGTGCCAGCAGGTCGGGCCGGGGGCGTCGCGGCGAAGAGACCCAGTACTTC. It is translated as CASRSGRGRRGEETQYF.